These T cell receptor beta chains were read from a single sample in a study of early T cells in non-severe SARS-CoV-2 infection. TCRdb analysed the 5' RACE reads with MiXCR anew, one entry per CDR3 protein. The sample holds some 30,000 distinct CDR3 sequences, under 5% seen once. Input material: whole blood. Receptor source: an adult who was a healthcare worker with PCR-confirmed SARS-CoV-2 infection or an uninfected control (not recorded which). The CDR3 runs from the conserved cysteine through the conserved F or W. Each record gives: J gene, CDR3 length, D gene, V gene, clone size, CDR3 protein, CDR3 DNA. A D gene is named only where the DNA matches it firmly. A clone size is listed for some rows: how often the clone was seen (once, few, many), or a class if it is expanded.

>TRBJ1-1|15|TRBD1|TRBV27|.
CASSSTPGQGTEAFF
TGTGCCAGCAGTTCTACACCAGGACAGGGGACTGAAGCTTTCTTT
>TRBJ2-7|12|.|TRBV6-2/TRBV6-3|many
CASSRQSYEQYF
TGTGCCAGCAGTCGACAGTCCTACGAGCAGTACTTC
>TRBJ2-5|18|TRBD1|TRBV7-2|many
CASSPKRDRGRLVETQYF
TGTGCCAGCAGCCCTAAAAGGGACAGGGGGCGCTTAGTGGAGACCCAGTACTTC
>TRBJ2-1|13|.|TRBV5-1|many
CASSLGSYNEQFF
TGCGCCAGCAGCTTGGGATCCTACAATGAGCAGTTCTTC
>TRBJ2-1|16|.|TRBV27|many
CASSLLWTTHDAEQFF
TGTGCCAGCAGTTTATTATGGACGACCCATGACGCTGAGCAGTTCTTC
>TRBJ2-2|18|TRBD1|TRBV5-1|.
CVSGLPTDREWYTGELFF
TGCGTCAGCGGTTTGCCGACCGACAGGGAATGGTACACCGGGGAGCTGTTTTTT
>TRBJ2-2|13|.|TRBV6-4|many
CASSASDTGELFF
TGTGCCAGCAGTGCTAGCGACACCGGGGAGCTGTTTTTT
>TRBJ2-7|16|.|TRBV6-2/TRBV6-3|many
CASSYSRQESSYEQYF
TGTGCCAGCAGTTACTCGAGGCAGGAGAGCTCCTACGAGCAGTACTTC
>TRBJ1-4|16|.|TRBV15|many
CATSRDRDSFNEKLFF
TGTGCCACCAGCAGAGATCGCGACAGTTTTAATGAAAAACTGTTTTTT
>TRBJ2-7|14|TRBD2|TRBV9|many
CASSGGSGGYEQYF
TGTGCCAGCAGCGGGGGTAGCGGGGGCTACGAGCAGTACTTC
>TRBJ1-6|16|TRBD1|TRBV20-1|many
CSAGRLKTGTNSPLHF
TGCAGTGCTGGGAGACTAAAGACAGGGACGAATTCACCCCTCCACTTT
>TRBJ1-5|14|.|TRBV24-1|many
CATSDFGLNQPQHF
TGTGCCACCAGTGACTTCGGCCTCAATCAGCCCCAGCATTTT
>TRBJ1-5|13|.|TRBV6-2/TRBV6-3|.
CASSSGRNQPQHF
TGTGCCAGCAGTTCAGGACGCAATCAGCCCCAGCATTTT
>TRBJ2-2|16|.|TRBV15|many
CATSRGGQGNTGELFF
TGTGCCACCAGCAGAGGAGGCCAGGGGAACACCGGGGAGCTGTTTTTT
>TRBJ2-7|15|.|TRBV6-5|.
CASSPDREGTYEQYF
TGTGCCAGCAGTCCGGACAGGGAGGGCACCTACGAGCAGTACTTC
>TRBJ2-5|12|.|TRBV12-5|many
CASGFGPETQYF
TGTGCTAGTGGTTTTGGGCCAGAGACCCAGTACTTC
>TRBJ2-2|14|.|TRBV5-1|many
CASSTLGGTGELFF
TGCGCCAGCAGCACTCTCGGGGGCACCGGGGAGCTGTTTTTT
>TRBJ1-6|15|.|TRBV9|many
CASSALNGVNSPLHF
TGTGCCAGCAGCGCCCTTAATGGTGTTAATTCACCCCTCCACTTT
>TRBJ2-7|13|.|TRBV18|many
CASSRLDMLEQYF
TGTGCCAGCTCACGACTGGACATGCTCGAGCAGTACTTC
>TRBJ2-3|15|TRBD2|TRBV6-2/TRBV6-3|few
CASSWTSGGADTQYF
TGTGCCAGCAGTTGGACTAGCGGGGGGGCAGATACGCAGTATTTT
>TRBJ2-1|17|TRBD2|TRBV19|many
CASSITSGRLSYNEQFF
TGTGCCAGTAGTATTACTAGCGGGAGGTTAAGTTACAATGAGCAGTTCTTC
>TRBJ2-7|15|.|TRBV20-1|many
CSARYLGGGPYEQYF
TGCAGTGCTAGATACCTGGGCGGGGGCCCCTACGAGCAGTACTTC
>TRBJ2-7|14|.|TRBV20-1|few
CSARDRLGGYEQYF
TGCAGTGCTAGAGATCGTCTGGGAGGATACGAGCAGTACTTC
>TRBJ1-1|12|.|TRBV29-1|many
CSVDLRGPGAFF
TGCAGCGTTGACCTTAGAGGCCCGGGTGCTTTCTTT
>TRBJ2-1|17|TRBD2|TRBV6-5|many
CASSYSIVPGGHNEQFF
TGTGCCAGCAGTTACTCGATTGTCCCGGGAGGCCACAATGAGCAGTTCTTC
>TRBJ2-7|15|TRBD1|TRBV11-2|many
CASSYRQGISYEQYF
TGTGCCAGCAGTTACCGACAGGGGATCTCCTACGAGCAGTACTTC
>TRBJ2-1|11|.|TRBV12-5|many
CASGSGNEQFF
TGTGCTAGTGGTTCGGGGAATGAGCAGTTCTTC
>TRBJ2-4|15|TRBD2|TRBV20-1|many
CSAPPRGGIKNIQYF
TGCAGTGCCCCTCCACGGGGGGGGATCAAAAACATTCAGTACTTC
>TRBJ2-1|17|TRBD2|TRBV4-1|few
CASSQERTSGGANEQFF
TGCGCCAGCAGCCAAGAACGGACTAGCGGGGGGGCAAATGAGCAGTTCTTC
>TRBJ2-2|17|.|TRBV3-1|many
CASSQTHGGRRTGELFF
TGTGCCAGCAGCCAAACCCACGGGGGGCGCCGCACCGGGGAGCTGTTTTTT
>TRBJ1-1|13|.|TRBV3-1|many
CASCQGLSTEAFF
TGTGCCAGCTGCCAGGGGCTTAGCACTGAAGCTTTCTTT